This passage covers 2 T cell receptor beta chains from one sample sequenced in a study of T cell repertoires in cytomegalovirus infection. TCRdb re-derived calls from the reads in MiXCR, one entry per CDR3 protein. The repertoire holds under 150,000 distinct CDR3 sequences, with more than 7% as singletons. Sequencing was done on a sample of PBMCs. These receptors originate from a human donor in good health (CMV status not recorded). Some clones in this sample may be carry-over from other donors' samples.

The chain has TRBV28 and TRBJ2-7; 9 positions match TRBD1. CDR1 MDHEN and CDR2 SYDVKM come from the germline V gene. J gave up 5 bases and V 5 bases, and 10 bases lay outside the gene matches. CDR3 length: 15 residues. The CDR3 here is CASSPGQGNFHEQYF. In DNA form, the CDR3 reads TGTGCCAGCAGTCCTGGACAGGGGAATTTTCACGAGCAGTACTTC.

V gene TRBV19 combines with J gene TRBJ1-1; 8 bases are shared with TRBD1. V was pared by 7 bases and J by 5 bases, with 12 bases of the junction left unmatched. There are 15 residues in the CDR3. Germline CDR1 LNHDA, CDR2 SQIVND (reference sequence). The CDR3 region is CASTSIAGGKTEAFF. CDR3 nucleotides: TGTGCCAGTACGAGTATCGCAGGGGGCAAGACTGAAGCTTTCTTT. The entire variable domain, with the rest obtained from reference TRBV19 and TRBJ1-1, is as follows: DGGITQSPKYLFRKEGQNVTLSCEQNLNHDAMYWYRQDPGQGLRLIYYSQIVNDFQKGDIAEGYSVSREKKESFPLTVTSAQKNPTAFYLCASTSIAGGKTEAFFGQGTRLTVV.